This section outlines one TCR beta chain sequence together with its context. It lacks a known antigen. Base qualities are not recorded, but no much larger clone differs from it by a single base. The 80 to 90 tumor samples were subjected to high-throughput TCR profiling using ImmunoSEQ. Per the source publication's procedure: To measure repertoire diversity, the metrics used were richness (unique productive sequences), clonality, evenness and relatedness, and the Bhattacharyya coefficient was used to assess similarity between samples. Conclusions stayed consistent in a sensitivity analysis that left out TCRs with fewer than two reads. TCRdb re-hosts the immuneACCESS table, in-frame sequences only. Its copies lack some clones; in the studies checked, an unresolved V gene accounts for under half of them, and the cause for the rest is not known. V, J and clone size reflect that table, while D and trimming were determined from the DNA. The sample table holds about 1,000 clones, of which about 78% were seen once. The ten most abundant clones make up approximately 20% of the sample.

The tumor samples were collected prior to definitive surgery or chemotherapy. The MD Anderson Biospecimen Extraction Resource handled genomic DNA extraction, while the MD Anderson Cancer Genomics Laboratory carried out the TCR sequencing. This entry is derived from a study of high-grade serous ovarian cancer treatment subgroups (dated by TCRdb to the early 2020s). Regarding the research as a whole: On average, sequencing produced roughly 14,000 reads and approximately 7,500 unique TCR beta rearrangements for each sample. One primary tumor sample and two metastatic tumor samples were collected from each patient, for a total of 90 samples. Of the roughly 30 patients in the cohort, roughly ten had no residual disease after primary surgery (R0), roughly ten were excellent NACT responders, and roughly ten were poor NACT responders. The study examined TCR beta repertoires in high-grade serous ovarian cancer patients who were grouped under a laparoscopic triage algorithm by complete gross resection or by neoadjuvant chemotherapy response.

What the work shows at the level of the full study, not this receptor alone: Neoantigen level correlated positively with TCR clonal relatedness, and copy number variation and mutation load from whole-genome sequencing showed a positive trend with TCR clonal relatedness. Bulk tumor TCR sequencing lacked spatial information, limiting insight into HGSC tumor complexity and diversity. Repertoire similarity ranging from roughly 0.11 to 0.85 was observed between tumors from the same patient, whereas almost no similarity was observed between different patients. TCR repertoire analyses were focused on CDR3, and CDR1 and CDR2 were not analyzed.

The receptor comes from a human donor with high-grade serous ovarian cancer. The sample taken for sequencing was tumor tissue.

The DNA sequence is as follows: TGTGCCAGTAGTGAAAGTTCAGGGGTAACGCAGCCCCAGCATTTT. The translation is CASSESSGVTQPQHF. The sequence is built from TRBV19 and TRBJ1-5, with TRBD1 tentatively as D gene (6 bases match). Deletion took 5 bases off V and 7 bases off J, with a span of 18 bases between the germline ends. The germline V gene (reference sequence) provides CDR1 LNHDA and CDR2 SQIVND. CDR3 length: 15 amino acids, cysteine to phenylalanine. Of the read, only the CDR3 DNA is kept; its 45 bases are in frame from base 1.